This TCR beta chain was recorded in a study of T cell responses to AZD1222 COVID-19 vaccine. Study at large: Combined were second doses at about 4 or about 12 weeks. Whole-study findings and limits: Donors were largely white British and mainly female; clonal diversity was possibly underestimated. With two AZD1222 doses given, Spike-specific TCR breadth and depth both rose.

Germline CDR1 GTSNPN, CDR2 SVGIG (reference sequence). Trimming left V 0 bases short and J 6 bases short, with 7 bases between. This CDR3 is 12 amino acids long. The protocol was immunoSEQ multiplex PCR, while the TCRdb copy is restricted to in-frame clones and leaves out a portion. The repertoire includes about 150,000 clones, about 90% of them detected once, and 5% sits in the top ten. Concerning this clone itself: Its specificity is unknown.

This clonotype originated in an adult in good health. The input for sequencing was peripheral blood, taken on day 0 of AZD1222 vaccination. J is TRBJ2-3 and V is TRBV30; D perhaps matches TRBD2 (6 bases). For the CDR3, the DNA is TGTGCCTGGAGTGTAGGGAGGGATACGCAGTATTTT. It is translated as CAWSVGRDTQYF.